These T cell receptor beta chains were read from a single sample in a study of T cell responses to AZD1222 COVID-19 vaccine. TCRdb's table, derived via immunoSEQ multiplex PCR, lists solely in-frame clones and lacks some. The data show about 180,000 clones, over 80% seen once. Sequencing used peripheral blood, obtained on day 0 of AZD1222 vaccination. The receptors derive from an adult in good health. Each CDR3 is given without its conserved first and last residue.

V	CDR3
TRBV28	ASSSLNPTVLPYNEQF
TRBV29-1	SVRDRGYEQY
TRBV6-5	ASSYSTSGNQPQH
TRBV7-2	ASSEAAENTIY
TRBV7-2	ASSSAGGGEQF
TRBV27	ASSLSGRLGANTEAF
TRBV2	ASSVDGITEAF
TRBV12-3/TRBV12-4	ASSLSLNTEAF
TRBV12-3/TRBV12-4	ASSLRGETQY
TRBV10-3	AISDSGSSYNEQF
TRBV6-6	ASSYKGGSYNEQF
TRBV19	ASSIGNVEAF
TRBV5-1	ASSLVLSGADNEQF
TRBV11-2	ASSLTVGNYGYT
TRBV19	ASSTTGTGPEKTQY
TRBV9	ASSPYSGGTKYNEQF
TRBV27	ASGGAANEKLF
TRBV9	ASSLQTEGGYT
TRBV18	ASSPGSGVEQY
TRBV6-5	ASSFRGDYYEQY
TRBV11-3	ASSPDRGANTEAF
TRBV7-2	ASSSYGWDKNSPLH
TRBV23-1	ASSQMAGVRVGELF
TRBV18	ASSPGQGTGNQPQH
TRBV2	ASSETRVMPQH
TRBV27	ASSLSYRDNGYT
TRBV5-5	ASSLVLDSYGYT
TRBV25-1	ASSEIEVSQPQH
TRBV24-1	ATSDFSGGANVLT
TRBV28	ASSLLMRGSYNSPLH